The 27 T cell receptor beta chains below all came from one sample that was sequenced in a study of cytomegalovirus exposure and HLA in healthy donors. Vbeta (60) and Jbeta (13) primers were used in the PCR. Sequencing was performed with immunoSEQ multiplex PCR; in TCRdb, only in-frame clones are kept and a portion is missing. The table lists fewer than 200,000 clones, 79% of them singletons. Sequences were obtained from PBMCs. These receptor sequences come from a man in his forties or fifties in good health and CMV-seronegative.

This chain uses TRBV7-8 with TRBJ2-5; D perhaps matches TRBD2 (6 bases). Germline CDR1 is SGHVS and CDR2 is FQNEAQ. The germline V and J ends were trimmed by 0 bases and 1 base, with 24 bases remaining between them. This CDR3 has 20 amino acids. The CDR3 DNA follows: TGTGCCAGCAGCTTAGCGACTCATCGGCGGGACCCAAGACTCCAAGAGACCCAGTACTTC. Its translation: CASSLATHRRDPRLQETQYF. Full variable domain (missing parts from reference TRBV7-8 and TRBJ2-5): GAGVSQSPRYKVAKRGQDVALRCDPISGHVSLFWYQQALGQGPEFLTYFQNEAQLDKSGLPSDRFFAERPEGSVSTLKIQRTQQEDSAVYLCASSLATHRRDPRLQETQYFGPGTRLLVL.

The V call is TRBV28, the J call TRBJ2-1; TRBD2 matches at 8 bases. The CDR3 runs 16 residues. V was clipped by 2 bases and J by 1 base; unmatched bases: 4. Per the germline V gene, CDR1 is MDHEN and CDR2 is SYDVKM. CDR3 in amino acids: CASSLDTSGSYNEQFF. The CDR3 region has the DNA TGTGCCAGCAGTTTAGATACTAGCGGTTCCTACAATGAGCAGTTCTTC.

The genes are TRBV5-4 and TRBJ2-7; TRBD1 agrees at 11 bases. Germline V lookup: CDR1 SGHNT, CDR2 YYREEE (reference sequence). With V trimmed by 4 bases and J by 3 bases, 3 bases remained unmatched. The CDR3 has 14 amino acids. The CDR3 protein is CASSPDRGRYEQYF. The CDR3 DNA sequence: TGTGCCAGCAGCCCGGACAGGGGGCGCTACGAGCAGTACTTC.

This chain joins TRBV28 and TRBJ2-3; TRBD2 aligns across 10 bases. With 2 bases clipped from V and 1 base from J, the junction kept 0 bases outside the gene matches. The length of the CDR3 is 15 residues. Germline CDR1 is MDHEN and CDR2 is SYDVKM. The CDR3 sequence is CASSLGTSGTDTQYF. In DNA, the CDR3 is TGTGCCAGCAGTTTAGGGACTAGCGGCACAGATACGCAGTATTTT.

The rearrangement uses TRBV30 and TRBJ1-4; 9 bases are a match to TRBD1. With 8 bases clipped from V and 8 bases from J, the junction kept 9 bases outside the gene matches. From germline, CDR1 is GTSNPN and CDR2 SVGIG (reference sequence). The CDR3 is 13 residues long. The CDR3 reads CAVPGQGDEKLFF. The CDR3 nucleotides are TGTGCCGTTCCGGGACAGGGAGACGAAAAACTGTTTTTT.

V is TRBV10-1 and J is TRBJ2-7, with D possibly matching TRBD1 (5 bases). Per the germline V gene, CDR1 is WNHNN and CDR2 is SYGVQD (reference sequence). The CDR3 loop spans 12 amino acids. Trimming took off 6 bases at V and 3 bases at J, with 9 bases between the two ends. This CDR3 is CASREQDYEQYF. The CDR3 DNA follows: TGCGCCAGCAGGGAACAGGACTACGAGCAGTACTTC.

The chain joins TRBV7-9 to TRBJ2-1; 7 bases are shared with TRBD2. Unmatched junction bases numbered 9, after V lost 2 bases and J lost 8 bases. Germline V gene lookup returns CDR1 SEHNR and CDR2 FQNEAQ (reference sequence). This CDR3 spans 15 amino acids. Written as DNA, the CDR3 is TGTGCCAGCAGCTTAAGAGATGTACTAGCGCATGAGCAGTTCTTC. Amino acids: CASSLRDVLAHEQFF.

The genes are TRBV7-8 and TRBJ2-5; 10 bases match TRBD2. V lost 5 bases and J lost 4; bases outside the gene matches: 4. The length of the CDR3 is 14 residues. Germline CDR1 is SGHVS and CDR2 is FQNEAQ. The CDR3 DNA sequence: TGTGCCAGCAGCCCCTGGACTAGCGGAGAGACCCAGTACTTC. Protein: CASSPWTSGETQYF.

CDR3 sequence reads: CASRPTGTVNTEAFF. Written as DNA, the CDR3 is TGTGCCAGCAGACCCACCGGGACAGTGAACACTGAAGCTTTCTTT. The V and J genes are TRBV7-2 and TRBJ1-1; 7 positions match TRBD1. Per germline, CDR1 SGHTA and CDR2 FQGNSA. V was pared by 6 bases and J by 0 bases, with 7 bases of the junction left unmatched. This CDR3 has 15 residues.

CDR3 loop: CASSIRGTSGSQVRNEQFF. The DNA for the CDR3 is TGTGCCAGTAGTATCCGTGGGACTAGCGGGAGTCAAGTGCGCAATGAGCAGTTCTTC. J is TRBJ2-1 and V is TRBV19, with TRBD2 matching over 14 bases. V was clipped by 3 bases and J by 6 bases; unmatched bases: 13. Germline-derived CDR1 and CDR2 are LNHDA and SQIVND (reference sequence). The CDR3 totals 19 residues.

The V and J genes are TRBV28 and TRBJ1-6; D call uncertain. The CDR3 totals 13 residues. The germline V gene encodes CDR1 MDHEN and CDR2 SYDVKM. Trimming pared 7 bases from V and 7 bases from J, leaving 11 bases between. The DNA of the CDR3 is TGTGCCAGCACCGTACAGCTCAATTCACCCCTCCACTTT. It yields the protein CASTVQLNSPLHF.

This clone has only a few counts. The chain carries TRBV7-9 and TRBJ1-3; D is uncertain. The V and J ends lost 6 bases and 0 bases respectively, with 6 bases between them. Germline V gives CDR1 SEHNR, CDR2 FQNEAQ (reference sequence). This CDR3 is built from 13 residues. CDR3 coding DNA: TGTGCCAGCAGTCTCCTCTCTGGAAACACCATATATTTT. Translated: CASSLLSGNTIYF.

CDR3 in amino acids: CASSIGQSYNSPLHF. CDR3 DNA: TGTGCCAGCAGTATCGGACAGTCCTATAATTCACCCCTCCACTTT. The rearrangement uses TRBV2 and TRBJ1-6; D may be TRBD1 (6 bases). This CDR3 contains 15 residues. Per germline, CDR1 SNHLY and CDR2 FYNNEI. V was shortened by 5 bases and J by 1 base, with 9 bases between the two germline ends.

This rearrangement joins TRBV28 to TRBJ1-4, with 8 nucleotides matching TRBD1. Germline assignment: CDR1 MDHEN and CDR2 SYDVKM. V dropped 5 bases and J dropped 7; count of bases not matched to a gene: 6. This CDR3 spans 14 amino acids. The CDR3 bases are TGTGCCAGCAGTCTCAGGGGGCGCGTTGAAAAACTGTTTTTT. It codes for CASSLRGRVEKLFF.

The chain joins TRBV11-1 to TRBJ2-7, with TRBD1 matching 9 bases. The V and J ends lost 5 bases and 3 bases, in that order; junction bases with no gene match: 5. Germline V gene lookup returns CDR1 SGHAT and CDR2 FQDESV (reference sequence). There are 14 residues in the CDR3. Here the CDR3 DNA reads TGTGCCAGCAGCGTCGGGACAGGGCTCTACGAGCAGTACTTC. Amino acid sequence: CASSVGTGLYEQYF.

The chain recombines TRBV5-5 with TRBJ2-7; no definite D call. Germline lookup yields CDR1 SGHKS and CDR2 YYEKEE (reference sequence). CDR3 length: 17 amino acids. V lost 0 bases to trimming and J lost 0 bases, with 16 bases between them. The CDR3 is CASSLGSGGVGSYEQYF. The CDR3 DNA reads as TGTGCCAGCAGCTTGGGATCCGGCGGTGTCGGCTCCTACGAGCAGTACTTC.

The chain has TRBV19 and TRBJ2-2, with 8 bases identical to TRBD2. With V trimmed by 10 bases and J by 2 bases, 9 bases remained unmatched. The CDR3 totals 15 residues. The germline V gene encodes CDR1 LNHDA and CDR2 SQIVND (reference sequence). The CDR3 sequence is CATRGGKINTGELFF. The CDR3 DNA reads TGTGCCACCCGGGGGGGTAAAATTAACACCGGGGAGCTGTTTTTT. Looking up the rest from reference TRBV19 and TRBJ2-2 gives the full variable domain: DGGITQSPKYLFRKEGQNVTLSCEQNLNHDAMYWYRQDPGQGLRLIYYSQIVNDFQKGDIAEGYSVSREKKESFPLTVTSAQKNPTAFYLCATRGGKINTGELFFGEGSRLTVL.

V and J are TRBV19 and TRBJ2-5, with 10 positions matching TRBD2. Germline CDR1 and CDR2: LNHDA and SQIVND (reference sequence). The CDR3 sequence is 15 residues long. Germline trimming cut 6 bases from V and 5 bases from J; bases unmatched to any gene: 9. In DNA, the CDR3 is TGTGCCAGTAGACCGACTAGCGGGCTAGGGGAGACCCAGTACTTC. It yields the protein CASRPTSGLGETQYF.

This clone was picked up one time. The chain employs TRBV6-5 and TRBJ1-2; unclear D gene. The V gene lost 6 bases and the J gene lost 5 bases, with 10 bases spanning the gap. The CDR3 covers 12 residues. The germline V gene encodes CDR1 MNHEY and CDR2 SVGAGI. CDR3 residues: CASRHSFYGYTF. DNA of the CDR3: TGTGCCAGCAGGCACAGCTTTTATGGCTACACCTTC.

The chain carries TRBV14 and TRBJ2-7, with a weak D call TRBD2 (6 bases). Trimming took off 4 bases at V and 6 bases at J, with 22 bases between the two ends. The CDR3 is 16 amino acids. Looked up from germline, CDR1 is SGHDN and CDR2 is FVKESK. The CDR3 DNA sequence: TGTGCCAGCAGCCCGATGAGAGGCGGGGCTGGGGGCGAGCAGTACTTC. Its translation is CASSPMRGGAGGEQYF.

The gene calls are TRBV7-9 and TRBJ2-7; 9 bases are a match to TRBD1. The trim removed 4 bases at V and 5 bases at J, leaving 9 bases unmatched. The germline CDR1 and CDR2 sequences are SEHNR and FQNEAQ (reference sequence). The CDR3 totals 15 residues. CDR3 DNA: TGTGCCAGCAGCTGGGGTTGGGACAGGGCTGACGAGCAGTACTTC. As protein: CASSWGWDRADEQYF.

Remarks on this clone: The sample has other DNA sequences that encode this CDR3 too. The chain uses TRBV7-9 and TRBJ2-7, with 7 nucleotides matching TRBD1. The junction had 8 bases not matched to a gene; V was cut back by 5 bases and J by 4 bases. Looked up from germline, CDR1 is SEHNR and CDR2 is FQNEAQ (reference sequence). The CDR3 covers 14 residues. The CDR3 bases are TGTGCCAGCAGCCCCAACAGGGGACCGTACGAGCAGTACTTC. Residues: CASSPNRGPYEQYF. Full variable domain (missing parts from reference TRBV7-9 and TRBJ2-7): DTGVSQNPRHKITKRGQNVTFRCDPISEHNRLYWYRQTLGQGPEFLTYFQNEAQLEKSRLLSDRFSAERPKGSFSTLEIQRTEQGDSAMYLCASSPNRGPYEQYFGPGTRLTVT.

Written as DNA, the CDR3 is TGTGCCAGCAGCCCGTGGACAGGAGATGGCTACACCTTC. Its translation is CASSPWTGDGYTF. The V gene is TRBV7-9, the J gene TRBJ1-2; the match to TRBD1 covers 7 bases. The junction had 6 bases not matched to a gene; V was cut back by 5 bases and J by 6 bases. This CDR3 has 13 amino acids. CDR1 is SEHNR, CDR2 FQNEAQ, per germline (reference sequence).

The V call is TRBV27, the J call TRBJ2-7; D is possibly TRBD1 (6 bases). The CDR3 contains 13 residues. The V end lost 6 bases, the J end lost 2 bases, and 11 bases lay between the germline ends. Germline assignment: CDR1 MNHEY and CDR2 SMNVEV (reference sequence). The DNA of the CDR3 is TGTGCCAGCAGGGGGACAAGAACCTACGAGCAGTACTTC. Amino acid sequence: CASRGTRTYEQYF.

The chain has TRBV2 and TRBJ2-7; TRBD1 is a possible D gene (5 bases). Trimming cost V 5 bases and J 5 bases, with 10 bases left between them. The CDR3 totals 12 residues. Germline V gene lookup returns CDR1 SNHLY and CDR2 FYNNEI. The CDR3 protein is CASSKDTHEQYF. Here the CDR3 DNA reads TGTGCCAGCAGTAAGGACACCCACGAGCAGTACTTC.

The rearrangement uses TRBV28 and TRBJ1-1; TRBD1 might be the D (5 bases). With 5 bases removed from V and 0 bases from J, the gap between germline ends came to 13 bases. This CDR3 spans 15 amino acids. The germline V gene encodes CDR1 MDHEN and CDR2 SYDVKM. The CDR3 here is CASSAPGSLNTEAFF. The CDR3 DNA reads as TGTGCCAGCAGTGCCCCAGGGTCTCTGAACACTGAAGCTTTCTTT.

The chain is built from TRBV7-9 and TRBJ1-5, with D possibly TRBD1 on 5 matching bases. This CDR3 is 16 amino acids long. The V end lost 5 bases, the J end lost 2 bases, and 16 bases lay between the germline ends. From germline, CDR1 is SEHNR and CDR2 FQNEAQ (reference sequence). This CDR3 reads CASSQGAVLGNQPQHF. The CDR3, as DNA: TGTGCCAGCAGCCAGGGTGCGGTTCTTGGCAATCAGCCCCAGCATTTT.